This T cell receptor (beta chain) was observed in a study of blood T cell repertoires in COVID-19. Study as a whole: COVID-19 samples collected from the United States, Italy and Spain covered acute and convalescent phases. The cDNA or gDNA used as material had been derived from T cells, B-cell-depleted T cells, or PBMCs.

Under the authors' procedure: Estimation of nucleated cell counts was performed using reference gene primer amplification. Clones were read by immunoSEQ multiplex PCR, and TCRdb kept only the in-frame ones, dropping some. V and J calls and clone size follow that table, whereas D and trimming were derived from the DNA. This sample carries about 160,000 clones, around 84% of them seen once, and the ten largest clones take around 19%. CDR3 size: 16 residues. The junction had 12 bases not matched to a gene; V was cut back by 5 bases and J by 4 bases. Germline V CDR1 and CDR2: SGHVS, FQNEAQ. The receptor was isolated from a woman aged 80 or over with acute or convalescent COVID-19. Sequenced input: peripheral blood. This chain uses TRBV7-8 with TRBJ2-7; 9 bases fit TRBD1. The DNA for the CDR3 is TGTGCCAGCAGCCCGACCGGGACAGGGTCGTCGTACGAGCAGTACTTC. Its protein product is CASSPTGTGSSYEQYF.